Only one count was recorded for the clone carrying this T cell receptor (beta chain). Produced via immunoSEQ multiplex PCR; TCRdb's table is partial and in-frame only. The table has around 65,000 clones, about 90% seen once. The data originate from a study of technical replicates of blood from a handful of donors. The clonotype originates from a human donor in good health. Some clones in this sample may be carry-over from other donors' samples. Sequencing input: PBMCs.

DNA for the CDR3: TGTGCCAGCAGTAAAGGGGGATACGATCCCTATGGCTACACCTTC. Amino acids: CASSKGGYDPYGYTF. The chain has TRBV6-5 and TRBJ1-2, with D possibly being TRBD1 (6 bases). The CDR3 has 15 amino acids. Germline-derived CDR1 and CDR2 are MNHEY and SVGAGI. Deletions cut 5 bases from V and 4 bases from J, with 17 bases between.